The clone carrying this T cell receptor beta chain came up many times. Its antigen is still unknown. According to the study, genomic DNA was the template for TCR beta VDJ and CDR3 profiling. TCRdb independently ran MiXCR on the reads; one entry per CDR3 protein. Of more than 150,000 distinct CDR3 sequences listed, more than 45% are singletons. The CDR3 has 13 residues. V lost 4 bases, J lost 2 bases, and 8 bases lay in between. The germline V gene has CDR1 SGHRS and CDR2 YFSETQ. This record comes from a study of CD8+CD57+ T cells in acquired aplastic anemia. Study-wide points: Significance was not reached for CD8+ Simpson's diversity between patients and controls.

Sequencing involved patients with CD8+CD57+ cell expansion previously shown by flow cytometry. Patients uniformly had severe acquired aplastic anemia. The TCR sequence derives from a human donor with aplastic anemia. What was sequenced was sorted CD4+, CD8+, or CD8+CD57+ T cells (not recorded which) from PBMCs. V gene TRBV5-1 combines with J gene TRBJ2-3; possible D gene TRBD2, 5 bases. The CDR3, as DNA: TGCGCCAGCAGCGGGAGTAACACAGATACGCAGTATTTT. Protein: CASSGSNTDTQYF.